This entry describes one T cell receptor beta chain. The method was immunoSEQ multiplex PCR; TCRdb's version includes in-frame clones alone and lacks a portion of them. Here the sample spans just over 200,000 clones, about nine tenths being singletons. The record originates from a study of blood T cell repertoires in COVID-19. Study overall: PBMCs, B-cell-depleted T cells, or T cells provided the cDNA or gDNA that made up the material.

Per germline, CDR1 SNHLY and CDR2 FYNNEI. J lost 3 bases, V lost 3 bases, and 5 bases had no gene match. CDR3 length: 15 amino acids. The sequence was obtained from a man aged 80 or over with acute or convalescent COVID-19. The sample consisted of peripheral blood. V and J are TRBV2 and TRBJ1-5, with 7 bases matching TRBD1. The CDR3 nucleotides are TGTGCCAGCAGTGATGACAGGGCAAACAATCAGCCCCAGCATTTT. It translates to CASSDDRANNQPQHF.